The clone carrying this TCR beta chain was counted only a few times. Its antigen is currently unknown. These data are taken from a study of CD8 T cells in ankylosing spondylitis. Study findings and constraints: A number of the motif variants had already been described in reactive arthritis synovial fluid and blood. Ankylosing spondylitis blood appeared to be characterized by a TCR beta motif of roughly eight highly homologous variants.

V was clipped by 0 bases and J by 6 bases; unmatched bases: 4. CDR1 and CDR2 (germline): SGHKS, YYEKEE (reference sequence). The CDR3 length is 15 residues. Making use of molecular barcodes, quantitative 5'-RACE generated TCR beta libraries. TCRdb reprocessed the 5' RACE reads with MiXCR, giving one entry per CDR3 protein. The repertoire has over 600,000 distinct CDR3 sequences, roughly 19% of them found once; the top ten carry around 19%. The rearrangement joins TRBV5-5 to TRBJ2-1; the match to TRBD2 covers 9 bases. This TCR came from a male donor with ankylosing spondylitis. The sample consisted of blood, either unsorted or a sorted T cell fraction (not recorded which). The CDR3 DNA is TGTGCCAGCAGCTTGGCGGGACTAGCTTCCAATGAGCAGTTCTTC. It encodes CASSLAGLASNEQFF.